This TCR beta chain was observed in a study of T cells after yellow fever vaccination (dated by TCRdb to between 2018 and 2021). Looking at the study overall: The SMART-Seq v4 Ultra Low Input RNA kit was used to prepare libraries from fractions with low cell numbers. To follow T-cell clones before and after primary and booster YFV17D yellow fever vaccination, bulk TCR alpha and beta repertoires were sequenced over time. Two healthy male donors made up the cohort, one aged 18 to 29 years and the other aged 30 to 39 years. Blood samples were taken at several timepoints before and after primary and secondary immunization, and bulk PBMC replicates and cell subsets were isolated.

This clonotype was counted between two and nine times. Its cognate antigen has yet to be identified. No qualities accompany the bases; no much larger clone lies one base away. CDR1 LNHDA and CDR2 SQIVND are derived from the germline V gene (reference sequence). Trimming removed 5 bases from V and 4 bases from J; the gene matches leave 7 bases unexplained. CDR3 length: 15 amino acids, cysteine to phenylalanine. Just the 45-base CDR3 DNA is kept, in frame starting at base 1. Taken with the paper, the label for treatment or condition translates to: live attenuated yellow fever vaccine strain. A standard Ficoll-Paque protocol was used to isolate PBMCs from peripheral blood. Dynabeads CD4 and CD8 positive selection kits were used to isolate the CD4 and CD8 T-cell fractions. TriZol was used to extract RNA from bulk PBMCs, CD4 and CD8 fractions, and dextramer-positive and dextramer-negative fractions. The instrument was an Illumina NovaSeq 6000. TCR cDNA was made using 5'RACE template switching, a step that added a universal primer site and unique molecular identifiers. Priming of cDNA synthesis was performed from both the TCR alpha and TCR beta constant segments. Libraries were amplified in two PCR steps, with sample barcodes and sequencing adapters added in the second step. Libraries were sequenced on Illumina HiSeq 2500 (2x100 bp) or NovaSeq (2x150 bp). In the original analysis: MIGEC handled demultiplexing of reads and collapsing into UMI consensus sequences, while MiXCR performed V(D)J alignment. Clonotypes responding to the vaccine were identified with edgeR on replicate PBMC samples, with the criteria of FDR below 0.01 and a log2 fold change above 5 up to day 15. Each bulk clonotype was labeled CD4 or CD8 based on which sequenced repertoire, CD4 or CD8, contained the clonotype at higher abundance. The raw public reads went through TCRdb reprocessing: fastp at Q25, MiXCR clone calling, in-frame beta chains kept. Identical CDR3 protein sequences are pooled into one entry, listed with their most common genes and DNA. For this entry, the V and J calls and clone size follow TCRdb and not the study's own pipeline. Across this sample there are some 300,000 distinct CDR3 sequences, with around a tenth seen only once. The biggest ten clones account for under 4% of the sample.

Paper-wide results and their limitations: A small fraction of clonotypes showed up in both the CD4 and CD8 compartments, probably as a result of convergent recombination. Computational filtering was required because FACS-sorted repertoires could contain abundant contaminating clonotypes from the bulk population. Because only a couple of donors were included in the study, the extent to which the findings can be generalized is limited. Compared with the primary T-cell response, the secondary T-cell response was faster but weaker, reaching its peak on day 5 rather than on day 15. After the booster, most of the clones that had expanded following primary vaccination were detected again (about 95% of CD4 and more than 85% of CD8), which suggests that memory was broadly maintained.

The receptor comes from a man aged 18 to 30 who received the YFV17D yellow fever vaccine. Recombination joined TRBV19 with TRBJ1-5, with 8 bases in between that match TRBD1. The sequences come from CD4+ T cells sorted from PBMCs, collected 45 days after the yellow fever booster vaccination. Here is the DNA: TGTGCCAGTAGTCTTTGGACAGGGCCAAATCAGCCCCAGCATTTT. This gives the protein CASSLWTGPNQPQHF.